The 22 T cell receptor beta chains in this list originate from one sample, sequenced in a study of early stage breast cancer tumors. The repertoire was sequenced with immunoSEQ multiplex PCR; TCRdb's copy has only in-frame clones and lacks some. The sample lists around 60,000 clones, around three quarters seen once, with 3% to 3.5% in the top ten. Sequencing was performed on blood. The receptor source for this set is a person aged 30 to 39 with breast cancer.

The CDR3 DNA follows: TGTGCCAGCAGCTTAAGGGGGCGGAGAGGCTACACCTTC. Translated, it gives CASSLRGRRGYTF. The chain joins TRBV11-2 to TRBJ1-2; 7 bases align to TRBD1. The CDR3 is 13 amino acids. Germline V gives CDR1 SGHAT, CDR2 FQNNGV. V dropped 2 bases and J dropped 8; count of bases not matched to a gene: 5.

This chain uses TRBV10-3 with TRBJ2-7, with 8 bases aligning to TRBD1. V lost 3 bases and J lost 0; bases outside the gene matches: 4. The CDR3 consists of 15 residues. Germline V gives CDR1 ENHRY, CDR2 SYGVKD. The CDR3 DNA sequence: TGTGCCATCAGTGATCCGGGACAGGACTCCTACGAGCAGTACTTC. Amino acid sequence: CAISDPGQDSYEQYF.

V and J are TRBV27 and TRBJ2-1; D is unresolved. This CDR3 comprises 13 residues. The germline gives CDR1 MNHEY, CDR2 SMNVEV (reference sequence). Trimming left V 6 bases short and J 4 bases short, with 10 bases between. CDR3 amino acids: CASSPTLYNEQFF. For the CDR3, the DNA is TGTGCCAGCAGCCCAACCCTATACAATGAGCAGTTCTTC.

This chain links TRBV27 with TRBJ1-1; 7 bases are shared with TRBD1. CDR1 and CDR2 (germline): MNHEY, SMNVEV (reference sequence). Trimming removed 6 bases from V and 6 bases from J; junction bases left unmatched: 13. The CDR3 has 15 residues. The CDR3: CASRNTGAGWAEAFF. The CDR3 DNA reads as TGTGCCAGCAGGAACACAGGGGCCGGATGGGCTGAAGCTTTCTTT.

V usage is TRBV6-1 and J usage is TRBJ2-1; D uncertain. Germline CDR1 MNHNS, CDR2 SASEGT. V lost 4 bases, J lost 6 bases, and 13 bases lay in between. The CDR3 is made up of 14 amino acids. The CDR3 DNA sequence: TGTGCCAGCAGTGCAGGAAGCTTGGTCAATGAGCAGTTCTTC. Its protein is CASSAGSLVNEQFF.

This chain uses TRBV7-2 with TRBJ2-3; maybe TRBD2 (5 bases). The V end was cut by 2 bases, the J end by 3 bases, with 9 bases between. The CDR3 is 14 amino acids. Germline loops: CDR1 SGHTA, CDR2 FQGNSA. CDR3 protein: CASSLSSGTDTQYF. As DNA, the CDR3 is TGTGCCAGCAGCTTATCTTCGGGGACAGATACGCAGTATTTT.

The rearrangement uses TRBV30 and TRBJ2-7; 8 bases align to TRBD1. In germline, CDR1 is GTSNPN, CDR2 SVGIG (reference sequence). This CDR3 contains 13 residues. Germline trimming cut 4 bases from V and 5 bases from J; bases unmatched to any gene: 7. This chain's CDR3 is CAWKGAGGNEQYF. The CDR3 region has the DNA TGTGCCTGGAAAGGAGCAGGGGGCAACGAGCAGTACTTC.

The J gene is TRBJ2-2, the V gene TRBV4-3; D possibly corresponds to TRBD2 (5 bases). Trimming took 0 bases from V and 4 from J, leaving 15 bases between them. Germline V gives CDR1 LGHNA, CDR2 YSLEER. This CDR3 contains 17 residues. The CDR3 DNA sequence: TGCGCCAGCAGCCAAGATCTATGGGGAGACGGCACCGGGGAGCTGTTTTTT. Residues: CASSQDLWGDGTGELFF.

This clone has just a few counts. CDR3 sequence reads: CSVEDMRETQYF. CDR3 coding DNA: TGCAGCGTTGAAGATATGCGAGAGACCCAGTACTTC. V and J are TRBV29-1 and TRBJ2-5; the D is unclear. Germline values: CDR1 SQVTM, CDR2 ANQGSEA. The V gene lost 0 bases and the J gene lost 4 bases, with 6 bases spanning the gap. The CDR3 is 12 residues long. The entire variable domain, with the rest obtained from reference TRBV29-1 and TRBJ2-5, is as follows: SAVISQKPSRDICQRGTSLTIQCQVDSQVTMMFWYRQQPGQSLTLIATANQGSEATYESGFVIDKFPISRPNLTFSTLTVSNMSPEDSSIYLCSVEDMRETQYFGPGTRLLVL.

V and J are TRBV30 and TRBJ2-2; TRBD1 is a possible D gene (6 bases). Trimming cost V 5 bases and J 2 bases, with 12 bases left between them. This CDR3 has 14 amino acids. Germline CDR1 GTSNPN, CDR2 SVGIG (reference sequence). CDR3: CAWRLDRNTGELFF. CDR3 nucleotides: TGTGCCTGGCGTCTGGACAGAAACACCGGGGAGCTGTTTTTT. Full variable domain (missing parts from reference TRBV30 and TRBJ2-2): SQTIHQWPATLVQPVGSPLSLECTVEGTSNPNLYWYRQAAGRGLQLLFYSVGIGQISSEVPQNLSASRPQDRQFILSSKKLLLSDSGFYLCAWRLDRNTGELFFGEGSRLTVL.

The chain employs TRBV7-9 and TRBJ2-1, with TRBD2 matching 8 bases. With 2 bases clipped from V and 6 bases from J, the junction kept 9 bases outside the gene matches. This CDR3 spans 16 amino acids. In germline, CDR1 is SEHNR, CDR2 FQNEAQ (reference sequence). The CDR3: CASSLFREGRRNEQFF. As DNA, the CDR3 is TGTGCCAGCAGCTTATTCCGGGAGGGCCGACGCAATGAGCAGTTCTTC.

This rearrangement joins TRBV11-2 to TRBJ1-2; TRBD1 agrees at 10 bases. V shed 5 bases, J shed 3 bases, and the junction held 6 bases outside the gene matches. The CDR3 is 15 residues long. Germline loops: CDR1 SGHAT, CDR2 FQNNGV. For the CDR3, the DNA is TGTGCCAGCAGCGCAGGGACAGGGGATCACTATGGCTACACCTTC. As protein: CASSAGTGDHYGYTF. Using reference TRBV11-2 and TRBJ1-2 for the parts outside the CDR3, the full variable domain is EAGVAQSPRYKIIEKRQSVAFWCNPISGHATLYWYQQILGQGPKLLIQFQNNGVVDDSQLPKDRFSAERLKGVDSTLKIQPAKLEDSAVYLCASSAGTGDHYGYTFGSGTRLTVV.

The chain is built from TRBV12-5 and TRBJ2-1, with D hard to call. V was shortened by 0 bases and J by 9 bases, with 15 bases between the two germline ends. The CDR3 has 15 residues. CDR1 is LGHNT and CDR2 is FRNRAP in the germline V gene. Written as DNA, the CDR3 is TGTGCTAGTGGTTTGGTAGGACGCCCACCCGGTGAGCAGTTCTTC. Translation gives CASGLVGRPPGEQFF.

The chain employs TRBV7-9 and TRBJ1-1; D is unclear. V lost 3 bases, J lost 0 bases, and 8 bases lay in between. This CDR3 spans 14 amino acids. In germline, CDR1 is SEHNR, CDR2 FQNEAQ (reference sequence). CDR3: CASSFGAMNTEAFF. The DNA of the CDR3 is TGTGCCAGCAGCTTCGGTGCAATGAACACTGAAGCTTTCTTT.

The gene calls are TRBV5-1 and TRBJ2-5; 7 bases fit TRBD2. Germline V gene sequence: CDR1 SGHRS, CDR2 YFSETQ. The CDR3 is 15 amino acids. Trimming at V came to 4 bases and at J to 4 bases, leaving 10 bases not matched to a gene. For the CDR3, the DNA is TGCGCCAGCAGCCCGTCCGCGGGAGTCGTAGAGACCCAGTACTTC. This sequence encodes CASSPSAGVVETQYF.

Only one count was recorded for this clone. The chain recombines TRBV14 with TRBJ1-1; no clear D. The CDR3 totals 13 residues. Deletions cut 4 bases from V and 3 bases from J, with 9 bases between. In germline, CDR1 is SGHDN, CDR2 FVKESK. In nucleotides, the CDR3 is TGTGCCAGCAGCCTCGGACCTCACACTGAAGCTTTCTTT. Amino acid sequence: CASSLGPHTEAFF.

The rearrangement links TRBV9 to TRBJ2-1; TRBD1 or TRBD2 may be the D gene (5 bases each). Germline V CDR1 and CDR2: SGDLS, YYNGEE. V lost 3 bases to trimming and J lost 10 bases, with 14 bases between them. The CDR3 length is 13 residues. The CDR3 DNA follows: TGTGCCAGCAGCGAGCATGAAGGGACGGAGCAGTTCTTC. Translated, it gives CASSEHEGTEQFF.

CDR3 protein: CASSVGVGLNYGYTF. The CDR3 DNA reads TGTGCCAGCAGCGTAGGGGTGGGGCTAAACTATGGCTACACCTTC. The rearrangement links TRBV9 to TRBJ1-2, with D maybe TRBD1 (5 bases). Germline lookup yields CDR1 SGDLS and CDR2 YYNGEE. With 0 bases removed from V and 2 bases from J, the gap between germline ends came to 11 bases. The CDR3 sequence is 15 residues long.

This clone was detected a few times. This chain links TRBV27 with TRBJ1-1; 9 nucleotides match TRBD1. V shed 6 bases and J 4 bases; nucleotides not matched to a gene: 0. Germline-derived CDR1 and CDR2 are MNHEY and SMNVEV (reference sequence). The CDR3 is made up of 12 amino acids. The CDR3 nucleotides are TGTGCCAGCAGGACAGGGGGCACTGAAGCTTTCTTT. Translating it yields CASRTGGTEAFF.

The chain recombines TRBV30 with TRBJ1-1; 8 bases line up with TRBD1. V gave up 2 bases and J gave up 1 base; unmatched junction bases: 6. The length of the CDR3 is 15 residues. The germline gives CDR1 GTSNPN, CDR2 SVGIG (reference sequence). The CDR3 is CAWSWADRENTEAFF. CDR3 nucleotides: TGTGCCTGGAGTTGGGCGGACAGGGAGAACACTGAAGCTTTCTTT. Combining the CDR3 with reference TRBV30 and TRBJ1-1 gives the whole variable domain SQTIHQWPATLVQPVGSPLSLECTVEGTSNPNLYWYRQAAGRGLQLLFYSVGIGQISSEVPQNLSASRPQDRQFILSSKKLLLSDSGFYLCAWSWADRENTEAFFGQGTRLTVV.

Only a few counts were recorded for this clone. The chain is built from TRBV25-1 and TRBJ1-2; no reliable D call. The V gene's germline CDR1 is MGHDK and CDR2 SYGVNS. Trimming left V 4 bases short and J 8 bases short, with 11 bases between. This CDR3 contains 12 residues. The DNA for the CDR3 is TGTGCCAGCAGTGTTGGGTTGGGCGGCTACACCTTC. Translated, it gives CASSVGLGGYTF.

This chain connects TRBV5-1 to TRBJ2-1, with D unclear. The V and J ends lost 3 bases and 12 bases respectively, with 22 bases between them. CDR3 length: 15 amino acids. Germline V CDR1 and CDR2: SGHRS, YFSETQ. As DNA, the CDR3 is TGCGCCAGCAGCTCGCCTGTTGGAGTGGCCGACGGGCAGTTCTTC. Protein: CASSSPVGVADGQFF.